The T cell receptor beta chain described here comes from a study of OX40 agonist ivuxolimab in advanced cancers. Study details: Treatment of patients was with ivuxolimab, an agonistic anti-OX40 (CD134) antibody. Among those enrolled, mean age was about 60 years (range roughly 23 to 79) and 82.7% were male.

TCRdb's copy holds only in-frame clones and misses some; the assay was immunoSEQ multiplex PCR. The sample has tens of thousands of clones; 75% to 90% are singletons. The count of this clone is one. This CDR3 is built from 16 residues. The germline V gene has CDR1 MNHEY and CDR2 SMNVEV (reference sequence). The ends lost 5 bases at V and 1 base at J; junction bases unmatched: 11. The receptor comes from an adult with an advanced solid tumor such as melanoma, head and neck, liver or kidney cancer. The genes are TRBV27 and TRBJ2-7; 7 nucleotides align to TRBD1. The material sequenced was CD4+ or CD8+ T cells sorted from blood, taken in a trial of the OX40 agonist ivuxolimab. CDR3 bases: TGTGCCAGCAGTCCCATATGGGGACAGAAGTCCTACGAGCAGTACTTC. Protein: CASSPIWGQKSYEQYF.